This TCR beta chain was recovered during a study of cytomegalovirus exposure and HLA in healthy donors. For this clone: Antigen unknown.

PCR amplification relied on 60 Vbeta primers (plus 13 Jbeta primers). Clones were read by immunoSEQ multiplex PCR, and TCRdb kept only the in-frame ones, dropping some. The sample records 100,000 to 150,000 clones, approximately 70% being singletons. Among the donors, all were healthy bone marrow donors. Findings and caveats of the study: Excluded were some V segments that proved indistinguishable, including TRBV6-2 and TRBV6-3.

Germline V gives CDR1 MDHEN, CDR2 SYDVKM. The CDR3 runs 14 residues. Trimming removed 1 base at V and 12 bases at J, with 16 bases between. The receptor was derived from a man in his fifties or sixties in good health and CMV-seropositive. V gene TRBV28 combines with J gene TRBJ2-1; D perhaps matches TRBD1 (6 bases). Material: PBMCs. CDR3 sequence: CASSLSYRDTRQFF. In DNA, the CDR3 is TGTGCCAGCAGTTTATCCTACCGGGACACCAGGCAGTTCTTC.